This T cell receptor (beta chain) appears in the sequencing data of a study of blood T cell repertoires in COVID-19. The assay was immunoSEQ multiplex PCR, and TCRdb's table has in-frame clones only and misses some. Among tens of thousands of clones, 86% were seen once, and the ten largest hold 5.5% to 6.5%. The germline CDR1 and CDR2 sequences are SGDLS and YYNGEE. V dropped 3 bases and J dropped 9 bases, with 18 bases sitting between them. The CDR3 has 14 amino acids. The rearrangement uses TRBV9 and TRBJ1-1; D ambiguous. The TCR sequence derives from a woman over 75 with active or convalescent COVID-19. The sample was peripheral blood. The CDR3 sequence is CASSAVPAGKKAFF. For the CDR3, the DNA is TGTGCCAGCAGCGCCGTCCCAGCGGGGAAAAAAGCTTTCTTT.